This is a list of T cell receptor beta chains from one sample in a study of control samples from healthy donors and cancer patients. Libraries were prepared by immunoSEQ multiplex PCR; TCRdb keeps only in-frame clonotypes and omits some of them. The sample lists 100,000 to 150,000 clones, around 94% occurring once. Sequenced material: PBMCs. The receptor source for this set is a man older than 75 with head and neck cancer. The CDR3 runs from the conserved cysteine through the conserved F or W. The D gene is left open where the match is weak.

d_gene: .
j_gene: TRBJ2-7
v_gene: TRBV6-2/TRBV6-3
CDR3aa: CASSTDSSYEQYF

d_gene: TRBD1
j_gene: TRBJ2-7
v_gene: TRBV6-5
CDR3aa: CASSYPGQGYEQYF

d_gene: .
j_gene: TRBJ1-1
v_gene: TRBV11-2
CDR3aa: CASSLAGLTPEAFF

d_gene: TRBD2
j_gene: TRBJ2-1
v_gene: TRBV20-1
CDR3aa: CSAIEAGAYNEQFF

d_gene: .
j_gene: TRBJ1-5
v_gene: TRBV4-1
CDR3aa: CASSQVFELRRMKQPQHF

d_gene: .
j_gene: TRBJ2-7
v_gene: TRBV6-1
CDR3aa: CASSELREYYEQYF

d_gene: TRBD1
j_gene: TRBJ2-5
v_gene: TRBV5-5
CDR3aa: CASSSRDRGETQYF

d_gene: TRBD1
j_gene: TRBJ1-5
v_gene: TRBV6-5
CDR3aa: CASSKQGMNQPQHF

d_gene: .
j_gene: TRBJ2-3
v_gene: TRBV15
CDR3aa: CATSRDSADTQYF

d_gene: TRBD1
j_gene: TRBJ1-6
v_gene: TRBV7-9
CDR3aa: CASSLAGTGGSSYNSPLHF

d_gene: TRBD2
j_gene: TRBJ2-5
v_gene: TRBV5-1
CDR3aa: CASSGRDSGETQYF

d_gene: .
j_gene: TRBJ1-1
v_gene: TRBV6-5
CDR3aa: CASSYPNTEAFF

d_gene: .
j_gene: TRBJ1-1
v_gene: TRBV27
CDR3aa: CASNRGYNTEAFF

d_gene: .
j_gene: TRBJ1-2
v_gene: TRBV7-9
CDR3aa: CASSPPYGYGYTF

d_gene: .
j_gene: TRBJ2-5
v_gene: TRBV18
CDR3aa: CASSPSAEETQYF

d_gene: .
j_gene: TRBJ1-5
v_gene: TRBV7-8
CDR3aa: CASSLEQGLSNQPQHF

d_gene: TRBD2
j_gene: TRBJ2-7
v_gene: TRBV30
CDR3aa: CAWSVQGLAGVSSSYEQYF

d_gene: TRBD2
j_gene: TRBJ2-3
v_gene: TRBV18
CDR3aa: CASSSGLAGVSTDTQYF

d_gene: TRBD2
j_gene: TRBJ2-7
v_gene: TRBV2
CDR3aa: CASKGLASEQYF

d_gene: .
j_gene: TRBJ1-3
v_gene: TRBV24-1
CDR3aa: CATANKFAGLSGNTIYF

d_gene: .
j_gene: TRBJ2-5
v_gene: TRBV19
CDR3aa: CASSMSGPHIEQETQYF

d_gene: TRBD1
j_gene: TRBJ2-4
v_gene: TRBV29-1
CDR3aa: CSVAGTVGPNIQYF

d_gene: .
j_gene: TRBJ2-7
v_gene: TRBV27
CDR3aa: CASSLEIGYEQYF

d_gene: .
j_gene: TRBJ2-2
v_gene: TRBV7-9
CDR3aa: CASSPRETDRFGELFF

d_gene: .
j_gene: TRBJ2-1
v_gene: TRBV5-1
CDR3aa: CASSSGGGFTNEQFF

d_gene: .
j_gene: TRBJ1-1
v_gene: TRBV5-1
CDR3aa: CASSVNRVGSEAFF

d_gene: TRBD2
j_gene: TRBJ2-7
v_gene: TRBV4-2
CDR3aa: CASSQDRAGGPDEQYF

d_gene: .
j_gene: TRBJ2-5
v_gene: TRBV7-8
CDR3aa: CASSLPAFQETQYF

d_gene: TRBD1
j_gene: TRBJ1-2
v_gene: TRBV5-1
CDR3aa: CASSLEGQSYGYTF

d_gene: .
j_gene: TRBJ2-5
v_gene: TRBV5-1
CDR3aa: CASSLAPGETQYF

d_gene: .
j_gene: TRBJ1-2
v_gene: TRBV2
CDR3aa: CASSARTANYGYTF

d_gene: .
j_gene: TRBJ1-6
v_gene: TRBV7-6
CDR3aa: CASSASLGAGGALHF

d_gene: TRBD1
j_gene: TRBJ1-1
v_gene: TRBV9
CDR3aa: CASSGGQAEAFF

d_gene: .
j_gene: TRBJ1-1
v_gene: TRBV2
CDR3aa: CASSETPGLHRTEAFF

d_gene: .
j_gene: TRBJ1-2
v_gene: TRBV18
CDR3aa: CASSPRTDYGYTF